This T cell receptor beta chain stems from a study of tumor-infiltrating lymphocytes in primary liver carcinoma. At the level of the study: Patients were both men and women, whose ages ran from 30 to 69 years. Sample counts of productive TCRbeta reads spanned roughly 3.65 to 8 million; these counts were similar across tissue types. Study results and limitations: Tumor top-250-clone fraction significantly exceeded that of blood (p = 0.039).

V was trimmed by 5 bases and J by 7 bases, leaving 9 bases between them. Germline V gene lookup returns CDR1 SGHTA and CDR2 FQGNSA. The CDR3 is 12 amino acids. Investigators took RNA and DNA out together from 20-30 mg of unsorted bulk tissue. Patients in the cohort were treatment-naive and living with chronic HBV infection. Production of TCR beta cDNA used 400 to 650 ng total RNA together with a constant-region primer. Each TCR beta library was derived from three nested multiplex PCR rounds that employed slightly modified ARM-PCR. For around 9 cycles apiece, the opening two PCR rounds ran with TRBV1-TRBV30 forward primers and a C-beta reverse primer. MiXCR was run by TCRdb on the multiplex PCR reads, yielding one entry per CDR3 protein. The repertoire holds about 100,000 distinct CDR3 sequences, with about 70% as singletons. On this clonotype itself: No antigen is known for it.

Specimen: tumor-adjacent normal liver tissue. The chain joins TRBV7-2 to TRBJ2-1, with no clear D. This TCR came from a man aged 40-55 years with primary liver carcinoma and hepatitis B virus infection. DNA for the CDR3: TGTGCCAGCAGCACCGACAAGAATGAGCAGTTCTTC. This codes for CASSTDKNEQFF.